What follows is one TCR beta chain and its context. Its antigen is not known. MiXCR was run by TCRdb on the PCR reads, yielding one entry per CDR3 protein. The table includes about 640,000 distinct CDR3 sequences, 15% to 20% detected once. Trimming stripped 6 bases from V and 0 bases from J, with 13 bases between. This CDR3 region has 14 residues. Germline V CDR1 and CDR2: SGHDT, YYEEEE. The record originates from a study of molecular identifiers for immune sequencing clone quantification. Isolation of naive CD8 T cells was achieved by sorting on a CD8+CD4-CCR7+CD45RA+ phenotype. General study points: Even with around 1 million naive cells present, spiked Jurkat TCR RNA from one cell was reportedly detectable.

The chain has TRBV5-6 and TRBJ2-7; D is undetermined. The TCR was taken from a human donor in good health. Some libraries in this study had Jurkat cell RNA spiked in. Sequenced input: naive CD8+ T cells from blood, with Jurkat cell RNA spiked in. Noted subset: FACS-sorted CD8+CD4-CCR7+CD45RA+ naive T cells. The CDR3 DNA follows: TGTGCCAGCAACCTGCAATGGGGCTCCTACGAGCAGTACTTC. Translation: CASNLQWGSYEQYF.